These 4 T cell receptor beta chains were sequenced from one sample in a study of shared clonotypes between healthy human individuals. Method: immunoSEQ multiplex PCR; TCRdb's copy keeps in-frame clones and lacks some. The repertoire holds about 360,000 clones, about 73% seen once, with about 9.4% in the top ten. The specimen sequenced was memory CD4+ T cells sorted from blood. As to subset: CD45RA-negative fraction. The receptors shown here come from a man aged 25 to 40 in good health.

The V gene is TRBV10-1, the J gene TRBJ2-5; 9 nucleotides line up with TRBD1. The CDR3 runs to 16 residues. Losses at the gene ends were 0 bases for V and 1 base for J; bases not matched to a gene: 3. Germline V CDR1 and CDR2: WNHNN, SYGVQD (reference sequence). The DNA for the CDR3 is TGCGCCAGCAGTGAGTCGGGGACAGGGCTCCAAGAGACCCAGTACTTC. Amino acid sequence: CASSESGTGLQETQYF.

V usage is TRBV11-2 and J usage is TRBJ2-2; 8 nucleotides match TRBD1. With V trimmed by 5 bases and J by 2 bases, 4 bases remained unmatched. This CDR3 region has 15 residues. The V gene's germline CDR1 is SGHAT and CDR2 FQNNGV. CDR3 residues: CASSLDRVNTGELFF. CDR3 nucleotides: TGTGCCAGCAGCCTGGACAGGGTCAACACCGGGGAGCTGTTTTTT.

The V gene is TRBV18, the J gene TRBJ1-2; perhaps TRBD1 as D (5 bases). V gave up 8 bases and J gave up 3 bases, with 16 bases separating them. The CDR3 length is 14 residues. Looked up from germline, CDR1 is KGHSH and CDR2 is LQKENI. The CDR3 DNA follows: TGTGCCAGCCGTCCTGGAGTACAGGACTATGGCTACACCTTC. Its protein is CASRPGVQDYGYTF.

This chain uses TRBV5-1 with TRBJ2-5; a weak D match, TRBD1 (6 bases). The J call may be incorrect, as the DNA end agrees better with TRBJ2-7. Per the germline V gene, CDR1 is SGHRS and CDR2 is YFSETQ. This CDR3 is built from 14 residues. The CDR3 loop reads CASSPQGTNGEQYF. CDR3 coding DNA: TGCGCCAGCAGCCCCCAAGGGACAAACGGCGAGCAGTACTTC.